Listed below are T cell receptor beta chains from one sample, sequenced in a study of blood T cell repertoires in COVID-19. TCRdb's copy holds only in-frame clones and misses some; the assay was immunoSEQ multiplex PCR. Of 150,000 to 200,000 clones in the sample, around nine tenths were seen once. The sequenced sample consisted of peripheral blood. Source of these receptors: a woman in her 70s with COVID-19, enrolled during active disease. Each CDR3 is given with its conserved first and last residue. A D gene is named only where the DNA matches it firmly. Clone size is given for some rows only: seen once, a few or many times, or a class if the clone is expanded.

D: TRBD1; V: TRBV27; J: TRBJ1-5; size: .; CDR3: CASSPQTGGGQPQHF; DNA: TGTGCCAGCAGTCCTCAGACAGGGGGCGGTCAGCCCCAGCATTTT
D: .; V: TRBV10-3; J: TRBJ2-2; size: .; CDR3: CAISDATETNTGELFF; DNA: TGTGCCATCAGTGACGCGACAGAGACGAACACCGGGGAGCTGTTTTTT
D: .; V: TRBV30; J: TRBJ1-6; size: .; CDR3: CACTGFSYNSPLHF; DNA: TGTGCCTGTACAGGGTTCTCCTATAATTCACCCCTCCACTTT
D: .; V: TRBV9; J: TRBJ2-1; size: .; CDR3: CASSVGRQTDNEQFF; DNA: TGTGCCAGCAGCGTAGGACGTCAGACTGACAATGAGCAGTTCTTC
D: .; V: TRBV6-2/TRBV6-3; J: TRBJ1-1; size: .; CDR3: CASSFLQGNTEAFF; DNA: TGTGCCAGCAGTTTCTTACAGGGGAACACTGAAGCTTTCTTT
D: .; V: TRBV10-1; J: TRBJ1-1; size: .; CDR3: CASSERQCTEAFF; DNA: TGCGCCAGCAGTGAAAGACAATGCACTGAAGCTTTCTTT
D: .; V: TRBV30; J: TRBJ1-5; size: .; CDR3: CAWGTGYGNQPQHF; DNA: TGTGCCTGGGGAACAGGGTACGGCAATCAGCCCCAGCATTTT
D: TRBD2; V: TRBV5-8; J: TRBJ2-5; size: once; CDR3: CASSSGLAGMQETQYF; DNA: TGTGCCAGCAGCTCCGGACTAGCGGGGATGCAAGAGACCCAGTACTTC
D: .; V: TRBV5-4; J: TRBJ1-1; size: .; CDR3: CASSSGQPNTEAFF; DNA: TGTGCCAGCAGCTCTGGACAGCCGAACACTGAAGCTTTCTTT
D: TRBD1; V: TRBV6-6; J: TRBJ2-7; size: .; CDR3: CASRETGTASYEQYF; DNA: TGTGCCAGCAGGGAGACCGGGACAGCCTCCTACGAGCAGTACTTC
D: TRBD1; V: TRBV4-2; J: TRBJ2-7; size: .; CDR3: CASSQDRGLSYEQYF; DNA: TGTGCCAGCAGCCAAGACAGGGGGTTGTCCTACGAGCAGTACTTC
D: TRBD1; V: TRBV28; J: TRBJ1-2; size: .; CDR3: CENRGSLGGYTF; DNA: TGTGAGAACAGGGGGTCGTTAGGGGGCTACACCTTC
D: TRBD2; V: TRBV5-1; J: TRBJ2-1; size: .; CDR3: CASKASGSFNEQFF; DNA: TGCGCCAGCAAGGCCAGCGGGAGTTTCAATGAGCAGTTCTTC
D: .; V: TRBV5-1; J: TRBJ1-1; size: .; CDR3: CASSPTEGTEAFF; DNA: TGCGCCAGCAGTCCGACGGAGGGCACTGAAGCTTTCTTT
D: .; V: TRBV28; J: TRBJ2-6; size: once; CDR3: CASSFWGTSPNQASGANVLTF; DNA: TGTGCCAGCAGTTTTTGGGGGACAAGTCCCAATCAAGCCTCTGGGGCCAACGTCCTGACTTTC
D: .; V: TRBV7-9; J: TRBJ1-4; size: .; CDR3: CASSFLQDGKLFF; DNA: TGTGCCAGCAGCTTTTTGCAGGATGGGAAACTGTTTTTT
D: .; V: TRBV19; J: TRBJ1-6; size: .; CDR3: CASRVLNSPLHF; DNA: TGTGCCAGTAGGGTCCTAAATTCACCCCTCCACTTT
D: .; V: TRBV27; J: TRBJ1-6; size: .; CDR3: CASSIRGYNSPLHF; DNA: TGTGCCAGCTCAATCCGAGGGTATAATTCACCCCTCCACTTT
D: .; V: TRBV18; J: TRBJ1-2; size: .; CDR3: CASSPRSGVEVANYGYTF; DNA: TGTGCCAGCTCACCACGTTCTGGTGTGGAGGTAGCTAACTATGGCTACACCTTC
D: TRBD1; V: TRBV7-9; J: TRBJ1-3; size: .; CDR3: CASSLTGVVGNTIYF; DNA: TGTGCCAGCAGTCTCACAGGGGTGGTAGGAAACACCATATATTTT
D: TRBD1; V: TRBV30; J: TRBJ1-4; size: few; CDR3: CAWSPRDRVTEKLFF; DNA: TGTGCCTGGAGTCCCCGGGACAGGGTCACTGAAAAACTGTTTTTT
D: .; V: TRBV21-1; J: TRBJ1-3; size: .; CDR3: CASSNLGTDECFSGNTIYF; DNA: TGTGCCAGCAGCAATTTGGGGACAGACGAGTGTTTCTCTGGAAACACCATATATTTT
D: TRBD2; V: TRBV28; J: TRBJ2-2; size: .; CDR3: CATLTSVNTGELFF; DNA: TGTGCCACCTTGACTAGCGTGAACACCGGGGAGCTGTTTTTT
D: TRBD2; V: TRBV5-1; J: TRBJ2-2; size: .; CDR3: CASSFGGGPAGELFF; DNA: TGCGCCAGCAGCTTCGGGGGAGGGCCCGCCGGGGAGCTGTTTTTT
D: .; V: TRBV5-8; J: TRBJ2-7; size: .; CDR3: CASRKTGGSYEQYF; DNA: TGTGCCAGCAGGAAGACAGGAGGCTCCTACGAGCAGTACTTC
D: .; V: TRBV11-3; J: TRBJ2-3; size: .; CDR3: CASSLVGRDADTQYF; DNA: TGTGCCAGCAGCTTAGTCGGGCGGGACGCAGATACGCAGTATTTT
D: .; V: TRBV28; J: TRBJ1-3; size: .; CDR3: CASSPNAGLYFRNTIYF; DNA: TGTGCCAGCAGTCCTAATGCCGGGTTATATTTCCGGAACACCATATATTTT
D: .; V: TRBV7-9; J: TRBJ1-2; size: .; CDR3: CASSLEESIYGYTF; DNA: TGTGCCAGCAGCTTAGAAGAGTCGATCTATGGCTACACCTTC
D: TRBD2; V: TRBV4-3; J: TRBJ2-5; size: few; CDR3: CASSQLAGGGETQYF; DNA: TGCGCCAGCAGCCAGTTAGCGGGAGGGGGGGAGACCCAGTACTTC
D: .; V: TRBV19; J: TRBJ1-5; size: .; CDR3: CASSQGFSNQPQHF; DNA: TGTGCCAGTAGTCAGGGATTTAGCAATCAGCCCCAGCATTTT
D: TRBD1; V: TRBV12-3/TRBV12-4; J: TRBJ1-2; size: .; CDR3: CASSQGGNYGYTF; DNA: TGTGCCAGCAGCCAGGGGGGTAACTATGGCTACACCTTC
D: TRBD1; V: TRBV4-3; J: TRBJ2-7; size: .; CDR3: CASSQERTGTGPYEQYF; DNA: TGCGCCAGCAGCCAAGAGCGGACCGGGACAGGGCCCTACGAGCAGTACTTC
D: .; V: TRBV25-1; J: TRBJ2-5; size: once; CDR3: CASSEWGSDQETQYF; DNA: TGTGCCAGCAGTGAATGGGGTAGCGACCAAGAGACCCAGTACTTC
D: TRBD1; V: TRBV4-3; J: TRBJ2-3; size: few; CDR3: CASSSHQGTGTDTQYF; DNA: TGCGCCAGCAGCTCCCATCAGGGGACAGGAACAGATACGCAGTATTTT
D: .; V: TRBV2; J: TRBJ1-1; size: .; CDR3: CASSLRPTTGNTEAFF; DNA: TGTGCCAGCTCCCTCCGACCCACGACTGGGAACACTGAAGCTTTCTTT
D: TRBD2; V: TRBV5-4; J: TRBJ2-7; size: .; CDR3: CASSEGPGLAGGRRNEQYF; DNA: TGTGCCAGCAGCGAGGGCCCGGGACTAGCGGGAGGGAGGCGGAACGAGCAGTACTTC
D: TRBD2; V: TRBV27; J: TRBJ2-7; size: .; CDR3: CASSLSGGNSYEQYF; DNA: TGTGCCAGCAGTCTGAGCGGGGGGAACTCTTACGAGCAGTACTTC
D: .; V: TRBV24-1; J: TRBJ1-1; size: .; CDR3: CATSPRGGTEAFF; DNA: TGTGCCACCAGTCCCAGGGGTGGCACTGAAGCTTTCTTT
D: .; V: TRBV6-2/TRBV6-3; J: TRBJ1-1; size: .; CDR3: CASSYSRGYTTEAFF; DNA: TGTGCCAGCAGTTACTCAAGGGGCTACACTACTGAAGCTTTCTTT
D: .; V: TRBV5-1; J: TRBJ1-1; size: .; CDR3: CASSLVLMGRVNTEAFF; DNA: TGCGCCAGCAGCTTGGTCTTAATGGGCAGGGTGAACACTGAAGCTTTCTTT
D: TRBD1; V: TRBV7-8; J: TRBJ2-7; size: .; CDR3: CASSPDRATSPLGSF; DNA: TGTGCCAGCAGCCCCGACAGGGCGACGTCGCCTTTGGGATCGTTC
D: .; V: TRBV27; J: TRBJ2-4; size: .; CDR3: CASTSSGGLAKNIQYF; DNA: TGTGCCAGCACTTCCTCAGGCGGACTAGCCAAAAACATTCAGTACTTC
D: .; V: TRBV4-2; J: TRBJ2-1; size: .; CDR3: CASSQESGISNNEQFF; DNA: TGTGCCAGCAGCCAAGAAAGCGGTATTAGCAACAATGAGCAGTTCTTC
D: .; V: TRBV6-5; J: TRBJ2-3; size: .; CDR3: CASSYSTDGFRDTQYF; DNA: TGTGCCAGCAGTTATTCGACCGACGGGTTTAGGGATACGCAGTATTTT
D: TRBD1; V: TRBV3-1/TRBV3-2; J: TRBJ1-1; size: .; CDR3: CASSLYRGRQDTEAFF; DNA: TGTGCCAGCAGCCTATACAGGGGGCGCCAAGACACTGAAGCTTTCTTT
D: TRBD1; V: TRBV28; J: TRBJ1-3; size: .; CDR3: CASRPTGRNSGNTIYF; DNA: TGTGCCAGCAGGCCGACAGGGAGGAACTCTGGAAACACCATATATTTT
D: TRBD1; V: TRBV11-1; J: TRBJ1-1; size: .; CDR3: CASSLDEGAAEAFF; DNA: TGTGCCAGCAGCTTAGATGAGGGGGCCGCTGAAGCTTTCTTT
D: .; V: TRBV27; J: TRBJ2-3; size: many; CDR3: CASSFSSTDTQYF; DNA: TGTGCCAGCAGTTTCTCTAGCACAGATACGCAGTATTTT
D: .; V: TRBV9; J: TRBJ2-7; size: .; CDR3: CASSTGQGVMYEQYF; DNA: TGTGCCAGCAGCACTGGACAAGGAGTTATGTACGAGCAGTACTTC
D: TRBD1; V: TRBV7-9; J: TRBJ1-6; size: .; CDR3: CASSLGSGQGNSPLHF; DNA: TGTGCCAGCAGCTTAGGGTCAGGACAGGGCAATTCACCCCTCCACTTT
D: .; V: TRBV20-1; J: TRBJ2-7; size: few; CDR3: CSARVNYEQYF; DNA: TGCAGTGCTAGAGTTAACTACGAGCAGTACTTC
D: .; V: TRBV21-1; J: TRBJ2-2; size: .; CDR3: CASSKRDQTGNTGELFF; DNA: TGTGCCAGCAGCAAAAGGGACCAGACAGGGAACACCGGGGAGCTGTTTTTT
D: .; V: TRBV30; J: TRBJ1-4; size: .; CDR3: CAWSESLSGRKLFF; DNA: TGTGCCTGGAGTGAAAGTCTCTCCGGGAGAAAACTGTTTTTT
D: .; V: TRBV14; J: TRBJ1-3; size: .; CDR3: CASSHPPRDTRNTIYF; DNA: TGTGCCAGCAGCCACCCCCCCCGGGACACAAGAAACACCATATATTTT
D: .; V: TRBV19; J: TRBJ1-1; size: .; CDR3: CASSSFVMNTEAFF; DNA: TGTGCCAGTAGTAGTTTCGTTATGAACACTGAAGCTTTCTTT
D: TRBD2; V: TRBV11-3; J: TRBJ2-7; size: .; CDR3: CASSFGVALAVSYEQYF; DNA: TGTGCCAGCAGCTTCGGGGTGGCACTAGCGGTATCCTACGAGCAGTACTTC
D: .; V: TRBV5-5; J: TRBJ1-1; size: few; CDR3: CASTRPPGERSEAFF; DNA: TGTGCCAGCACCCGTCCTCCAGGGGAGAGGTCGGAAGCTTTCTTT